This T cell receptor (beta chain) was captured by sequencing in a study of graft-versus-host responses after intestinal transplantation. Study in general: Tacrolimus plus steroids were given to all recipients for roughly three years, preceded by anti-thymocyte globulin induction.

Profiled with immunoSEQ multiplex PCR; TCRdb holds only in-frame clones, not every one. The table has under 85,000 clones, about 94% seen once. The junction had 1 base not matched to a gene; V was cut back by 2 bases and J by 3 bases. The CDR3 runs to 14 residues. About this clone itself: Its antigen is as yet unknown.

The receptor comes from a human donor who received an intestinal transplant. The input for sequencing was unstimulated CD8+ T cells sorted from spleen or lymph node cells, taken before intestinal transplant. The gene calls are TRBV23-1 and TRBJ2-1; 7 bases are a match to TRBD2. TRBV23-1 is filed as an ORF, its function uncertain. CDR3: CASSQASGYNEQFF. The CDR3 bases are TGCGCCAGCAGTCAAGCTAGCGGCTACAATGAGCAGTTCTTC.